The clone carrying this T cell receptor (beta chain) has at least ten counts. As yet, its antigen is unknown. This record belongs to a study of human T cells and chemical hapten exposure. Study details: Patch tests applied 0.01% DPC to the upper back and were scored after 6 days. Study observations and caveats: With regard to DPC sensitization, TCRs above 1 in 1000 frequency did not change.

The germline V and J ends were trimmed by 5 bases and 3 bases, with 7 bases remaining between them. This CDR3 contains 11 residues. Germline assignment: CDR1 DFQATT and CDR2 SNEGSKA (reference sequence). Time point defined: patch test 1, 2 weeks after DPC sensitization. Noted treatment: therapeutic diphenylcyclopropenone sensitization with weekly scalp DPC. Original processing notes: A per-sample median of about 100,000 TCRs was observed, with counts ranging from 23,224 to 690,600. TCRdb used MiXCR to reprocess the RACE reads, holding one entry per CDR3 protein. TCRdb, rather than the study authors, made the V and J calls. The table includes 45,000 to 70,000 distinct CDR3 sequences, approximately 9.3% detected once.

The sample consisted of whole blood, taken in connection with sensitization to the hapten diphenylcyclopropenone (DPC). The chain employs TRBV20-1 and TRBJ1-1; D remains ambiguous. The receptor comes from a woman between 40 and 55 years old with alopecia areata. Some clones in this sample may be carry-over from other donors' samples. The CDR3 sequence is CSAVYYTEAFF. CDR3 sequence (DNA): TGCAGTGCTGTTTATTACACTGAAGCTTTCTTT.